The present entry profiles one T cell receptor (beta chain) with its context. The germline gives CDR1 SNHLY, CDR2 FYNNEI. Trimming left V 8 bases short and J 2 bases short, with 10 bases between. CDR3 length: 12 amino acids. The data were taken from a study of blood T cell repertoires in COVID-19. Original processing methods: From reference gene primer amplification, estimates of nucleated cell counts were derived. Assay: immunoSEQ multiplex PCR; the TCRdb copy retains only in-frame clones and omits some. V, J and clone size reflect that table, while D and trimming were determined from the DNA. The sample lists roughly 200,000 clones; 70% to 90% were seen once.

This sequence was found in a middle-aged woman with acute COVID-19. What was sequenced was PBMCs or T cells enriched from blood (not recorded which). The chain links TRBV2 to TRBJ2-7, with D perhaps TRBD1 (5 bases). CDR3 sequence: CASQGAAYEQYF. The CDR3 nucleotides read TGTGCCAGCCAAGGGGCGGCCTACGAGCAGTACTTC. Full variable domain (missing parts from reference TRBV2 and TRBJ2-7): EPEVTQTPSHQVTQMGQEVILRCVPISNHLYFYWYRQILGQKVEFLVSFYNNEISEKSEIFDDQFSVERPDGSNFTLKIRSTKLEDSAMYFCASQGAAYEQYFGPGTRLTVT.